The rows below give T cell receptor beta chains drawn from one sample of a study of OX40 agonist ivuxolimab in advanced cancers. The table came from immunoSEQ multiplex PCR; TCRdb's copy has only in-frame clones and leaves some out. There are 70,000 or so clones in the sample; around nine tenths occur only once, and around 2% lies in the top ten. Specimen: CD4+ or CD8+ T cells sorted from blood, collected in a trial of the OX40 agonist ivuxolimab. The source is an adult with an advanced solid tumor such as melanoma, head and neck, liver or kidney cancer. CDR3s include the opening cysteine and the closing phenylalanine or tryptophan. Fields, in order: CDR3 DNA, CDR3 protein, V gene, D gene, J gene, clone size, CDR3 length. The D gene is left open where the match is weak. Clone size is given for some rows only: seen once, a few or many times, or a class if the clone is expanded.

TGTGCCAGCAGCTTCGGGACTAGCGGGAAAGAGACCCAGTACTTC,CASSFGTSGKETQYF,TRBV7-2,TRBD2,TRBJ2-5,NA,15
TGTGCCAGCAGTCTGGGGGGCGCCGGTGAAAAACTGTTTTTT,CASSLGGAGEKLFF,TRBV28,NA,TRBJ1-4,few,14
TGTGCCAGCAGTGTTGACAACTATAATTCACCCCTCCACTTT,CASSVDNYNSPLHF,TRBV6-1,NA,TRBJ1-6,NA,14
TGCGCCAGCAGCCAAGATGGCAGGGGAAACAATGAGCAGTTCTTC,CASSQDGRGNNEQFF,TRBV4-1,NA,TRBJ2-1,NA,15
TGTGCCAGCTCACCACCCCGGGGCGACTCTGGAAACACCATATATTTT,CASSPPRGDSGNTIYF,TRBV18,NA,TRBJ1-3,once,16
TGTGCCAGCAGTGAATATCACAGGGGGGTCTACAATGAGCAGTTCTTC,CASSEYHRGVYNEQFF,TRBV6-1,TRBD1,TRBJ2-1,NA,16
TGTGCCAGCAGCCCGCGGACAGGGACCATGAACACTGAAGCTTTCTTT,CASSPRTGTMNTEAFF,TRBV7-3,TRBD1,TRBJ1-1,once,16
TGTGCCAGCAGCCCTAGGGCGGACAGGGGGCGAGAAAAACTGTTTTTT,CASSPRADRGREKLFF,TRBV7-9,TRBD1,TRBJ1-4,NA,16
TGTGCCAGCAGCCTCGGGACTAGCGGCTACAATGAGCAGTTCTTC,CASSLGTSGYNEQFF,TRBV7-2,TRBD2,TRBJ2-1,few,15
TGTGCCAGCTCACCAACCGGGACGGTTAACTCTGGAAACACCATATATTTT,CASSPTGTVNSGNTIYF,TRBV18,NA,TRBJ1-3,NA,17
TGTGCCAGCTCACCACCGATCCTAGCGGGACTCACCGGGGAGCTGTTTTTT,CASSPPILAGLTGELFF,TRBV18,TRBD2,TRBJ2-2,NA,17
TGTGCCAGACATAGGGTGTATGAGCAGTACTTC,CARHRVYEQYF,TRBV6-5,NA,TRBJ2-7,NA,11
TGTGCCAGCAGTTCCCCTGGACAGGGGGTGGAGGAGCAGTTCTTC,CASSSPGQGVEEQFF,TRBV6-6,TRBD1,TRBJ2-1,NA,15
TGTGCCAGCAGTTTCGGGGACAGGGGTACAGATACGCAGTATTTT,CASSFGDRGTDTQYF,TRBV28,TRBD1,TRBJ2-3,NA,15
TGTGCCACCAGCCCCGGGCGGACTAAGAACACTGAAGCTTTCTTT,CATSPGRTKNTEAFF,TRBV15,NA,TRBJ1-1,NA,15
TGTGCCAGTAGTGGGACAGAAAACTATGGCTACACCTTC,CASSGTENYGYTF,TRBV19,TRBD1,TRBJ1-2,NA,13
TGTGCCAGCAGCTTGGAAACAGGTAGAGTCAATGAGCAGTTCTTC,CASSLETGRVNEQFF,TRBV5-4,NA,TRBJ2-1,NA,15
TGTGCCAGCAGCGTAGGGGCTAGCGGGAGGGCCGGGGATACGCAGTATTTT,CASSVGASGRAGDTQYF,TRBV9,TRBD2,TRBJ2-3,once,17
TGTGCCAGCAGCCCGCGAGGGCAGAGGGTACTAGCAGGGCGTACAGATACGCAGTATTTT,CASSPRGQRVLAGRTDTQYF,TRBV9,NA,TRBJ2-3,NA,20
TGTGCCAGCAGTGAGGGGCAGCAAAATCAGCCCCAGCATTTT,CASSEGQQNQPQHF,TRBV6-1,NA,TRBJ1-5,NA,14
TGTGCCAGCAGCTTAGTAGACTATGGCTACACCTTC,CASSLVDYGYTF,TRBV7-2,NA,TRBJ1-2,once,12
TGTGCCACCAGCAGAGATATCGGCAAGAACACTGAAGCTTTCTTT,CATSRDIGKNTEAFF,TRBV15,NA,TRBJ1-1,NA,15
TGCGCCAGCAGCTCTAGGGGACTAGCGGTCACAGATACGCAGTATTTT,CASSSRGLAVTDTQYF,TRBV5-1,TRBD2,TRBJ2-3,NA,16
TGCAGTGCAGGGGTGTCCGGGGAGCTGTTTTTT,CSAGVSGELFF,TRBV20-1,NA,TRBJ2-2,NA,11
TGCGCCAGCAGCTTGGAGGGGGGGCCGGAGGAGACCCAGTACTTC,CASSLEGGPEETQYF,TRBV5-1,NA,TRBJ2-5,once,15
TGTGCCAGCAGCTTAGTGAAGGGGAGCTCCTACGAGCAGTACTTC,CASSLVKGSSYEQYF,TRBV7-8,NA,TRBJ2-7,NA,15
TGTGCCAGCAGCGTAGAGTTAGTGGCAGATACGCAGTATTTT,CASSVELVADTQYF,TRBV9,NA,TRBJ2-3,NA,14
TGTGCCAGCAACCGGGCCGGGGACACTGAAGCTTTCTTT,CASNRAGDTEAFF,TRBV2,NA,TRBJ1-1,NA,13
TGTGCCAGCAGTTTATTGACGGGGGGCCATCACGAGCAGTACTTC,CASSLLTGGHHEQYF,TRBV28,NA,TRBJ2-7,NA,15
TGTGCCAGCAGCCCCCGAGCGGGGGTTTCTGGAAACACCATATATTTT,CASSPRAGVSGNTIYF,TRBV7-9,NA,TRBJ1-3,NA,16
TGTGCCAGTAGCGAGGACTTTTCAGCCTACGAGCAGTACTTC,CASSEDFSAYEQYF,TRBV19,NA,TRBJ2-7,NA,14
TGTGCCAGTAGTGCCGGGCCTGTCTACGAGCAGTACTTC,CASSAGPVYEQYF,TRBV19,NA,TRBJ2-7,many,13
TGTGCCAGCAGGACAGGGGGATGGTCTAATGAAAAACTGTTTTTT,CASRTGGWSNEKLFF,TRBV6-5,TRBD1,TRBJ1-4,NA,15
TGTGCCAGCAGTCACTATGCGGGAAACACCATATATTTT,CASSHYAGNTIYF,TRBV11-3,NA,TRBJ1-3,NA,13
TGTGCCAGCCTAATAACAGTAATCCAGTTCTTC,CASLITVIQFF,TRBV21-1,NA,TRBJ2-1,NA,11
TGTGCCAGCTCACCACCTTCCCACGAGACCCAGTACTTC,CASSPPSHETQYF,TRBV18,NA,TRBJ2-5,NA,13
TGTGCCAGCAGCTTATCGGTGGAAGATCAGCCCCAGCATTTT,CASSLSVEDQPQHF,TRBV7-9,NA,TRBJ1-5,NA,14
TGTGCCAGTCGGAGTGGGACATTCTCGAACACTGAAGCTTTCTTT,CASRSGTFSNTEAFF,TRBV6-5,NA,TRBJ1-1,NA,15
TGTGCCAGCGTTACCGGGACAGGGAACAATGAGCAGTTCTTC,CASVTGTGNNEQFF,TRBV2,TRBD1,TRBJ2-1,NA,14
TGTGCCAGCACACCGGGACAGGGGACCTATGGCTACACCTTC,CASTPGQGTYGYTF,TRBV7-2,TRBD1,TRBJ1-2,NA,14
TGTGCCAGCAGCTCCCCGGGACAGGGGAAGACTGAAGCTTTCTTT,CASSSPGQGKTEAFF,TRBV7-9,TRBD1,TRBJ1-1,NA,15
TGTGCCAGCACCGGACGGAGTAACACCGGGGAGCTGTTTTTT,CASTGRSNTGELFF,TRBV7-9,NA,TRBJ2-2,NA,14
TGTGCCAGCAACCCGGGACAGGGGGGCAATGAGCAGTTCTTC,CASNPGQGGNEQFF,TRBV6-5,TRBD1,TRBJ2-1,NA,14
TGTGCCAGTAGTACTCTACAGGGGGCATCAACTAATGAAAAACTGTTTTTT,CASSTLQGASTNEKLFF,TRBV19,TRBD1,TRBJ1-4,NA,17
TGTGCCAGCAGCCCCGGGCTAGGCACCGGGGAGCTGTTTTTT,CASSPGLGTGELFF,TRBV7-9,NA,TRBJ2-2,NA,14
TGCAGCGTTGAGCCGACATCTATGAACACTGAAGCTTTCTTT,CSVEPTSMNTEAFF,TRBV29-1,NA,TRBJ1-1,NA,14
TGTGCCAGCTCACCAGACAGGAGGGTGGACACTGAAGCTTTCTTT,CASSPDRRVDTEAFF,TRBV18,NA,TRBJ1-1,NA,15
TGTGCCAGCAGCTTGGGGTTCACAGATACGCAGTATTTT,CASSLGFTDTQYF,TRBV7-3,NA,TRBJ2-3,NA,13
TGTGCCAGCTCACTAAACCAGGGCAACACAGATACGCAGTATTTT,CASSLNQGNTDTQYF,TRBV18,NA,TRBJ2-3,NA,15